The source of this TCR beta chain is a study of multiple sclerosis patients with progressive multifocal leukoencephalopathy. Overall study findings and caveats: In most PML patients, TRB repertoires appeared less diverse by entropy.

Assay: immunoSEQ multiplex PCR; the TCRdb copy retains only in-frame clones and omits some. Of some 31,000 clones listed, about 88% are singletons. Regarding time point: time of PML onset. As for this clone: Its antigen is not known.

Per the germline V gene, CDR1 is MNHNY and CDR2 is SVGAGI (reference sequence). The V end was cut by 0 bases, the J end by 6 bases, with 11 bases between. The CDR3 covers 14 residues. Sequencing used PBMCs, obtained from a patient treated with natalizumab. The TCR was taken from a human donor with progressive multifocal leukoencephalopathy. The J gene is TRBJ1-1, the V gene TRBV6-6; D uncertain. The CDR3 loop is CASSYSLLGSEAFF. Written as DNA, the CDR3 is TGTGCCAGCAGTTACTCGTTGTTGGGCTCTGAAGCTTTCTTT.